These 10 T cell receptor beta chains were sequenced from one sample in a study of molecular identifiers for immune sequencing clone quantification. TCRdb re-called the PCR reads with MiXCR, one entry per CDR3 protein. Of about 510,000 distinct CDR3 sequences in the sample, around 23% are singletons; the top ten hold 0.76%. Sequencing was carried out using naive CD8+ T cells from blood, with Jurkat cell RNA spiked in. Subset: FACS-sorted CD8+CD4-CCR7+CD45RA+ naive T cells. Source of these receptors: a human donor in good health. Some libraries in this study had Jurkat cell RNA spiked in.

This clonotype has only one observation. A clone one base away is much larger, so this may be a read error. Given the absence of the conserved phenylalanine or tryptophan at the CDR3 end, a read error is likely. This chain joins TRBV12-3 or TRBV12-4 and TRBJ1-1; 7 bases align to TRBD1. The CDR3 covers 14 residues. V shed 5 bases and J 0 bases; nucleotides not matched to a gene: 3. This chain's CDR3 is CASSDRDLNTEAFL. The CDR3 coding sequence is TGTGCCAGCAGTGACAGGGACCTGAACACTGAAGCTTTCCTT.

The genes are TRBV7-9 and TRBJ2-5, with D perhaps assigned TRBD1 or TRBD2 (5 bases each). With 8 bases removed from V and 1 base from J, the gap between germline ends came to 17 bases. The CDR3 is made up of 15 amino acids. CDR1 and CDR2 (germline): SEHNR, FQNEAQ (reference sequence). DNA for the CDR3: TGTGCCAGCGGCGAATTAAGAGGGACCCAAGAGACCCAGTACTTC. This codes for CASGELRGTQETQYF. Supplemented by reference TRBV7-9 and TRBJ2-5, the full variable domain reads DTGVSQNPRHKITKRGQNVTFRCDPISEHNRLYWYRQTLGQGPEFLTYFQNEAQLEKSRLLSDRFSAERPKGSFSTLEIQRTEQGDSAMYLCASGELRGTQETQYFGPGTRLLVL.

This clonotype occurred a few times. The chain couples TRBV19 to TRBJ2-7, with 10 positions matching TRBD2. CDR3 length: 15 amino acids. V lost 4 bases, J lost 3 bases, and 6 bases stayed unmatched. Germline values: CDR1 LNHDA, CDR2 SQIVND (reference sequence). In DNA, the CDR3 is TGTGCCAGTAGTAGCACTAGCGGGACCTTCTACGAGCAGTACTTC. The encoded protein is CASSSTSGTFYEQYF.

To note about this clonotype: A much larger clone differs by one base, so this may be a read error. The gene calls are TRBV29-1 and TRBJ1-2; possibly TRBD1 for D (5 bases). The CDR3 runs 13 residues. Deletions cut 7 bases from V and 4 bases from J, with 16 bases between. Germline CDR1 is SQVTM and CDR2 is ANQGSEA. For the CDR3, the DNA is TGCAGCGCTGTAGTGTGGACACTCTATGGCTACACCTTC. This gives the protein CSAVVWTLYGYTF.

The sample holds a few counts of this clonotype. CDR3: CASSELTALAVETQYF. As DNA, the CDR3 is TGTGCCAGCAGTGAACTTACCGCACTAGCGGTAGAGACCCAGTACTTC. The chain carries TRBV25-1 and TRBJ2-5; 8 bases fit TRBD2. The CDR3 loop spans 16 amino acids. The germline gives CDR1 MGHDK, CDR2 SYGVNS. The junction had 9 bases not matched to a gene; V was cut back by 2 bases and J by 4 bases.

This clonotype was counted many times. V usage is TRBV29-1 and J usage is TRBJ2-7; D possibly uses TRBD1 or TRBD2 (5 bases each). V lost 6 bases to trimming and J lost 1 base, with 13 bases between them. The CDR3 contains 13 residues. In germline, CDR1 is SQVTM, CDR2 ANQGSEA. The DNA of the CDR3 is TGCAGCGTCCGGGACGTCGAATCCTACGAGCAGTACTTC. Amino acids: CSVRDVESYEQYF.

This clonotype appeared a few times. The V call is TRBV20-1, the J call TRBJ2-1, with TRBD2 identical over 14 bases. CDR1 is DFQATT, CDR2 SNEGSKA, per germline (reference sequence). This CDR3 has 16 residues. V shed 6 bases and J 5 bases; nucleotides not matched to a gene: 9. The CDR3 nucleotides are TGCAGTGCCAGGGGACTAGCGGGAGTAGTCGACAATGAGCAGTTCTTC. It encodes CSARGLAGVVDNEQFF.

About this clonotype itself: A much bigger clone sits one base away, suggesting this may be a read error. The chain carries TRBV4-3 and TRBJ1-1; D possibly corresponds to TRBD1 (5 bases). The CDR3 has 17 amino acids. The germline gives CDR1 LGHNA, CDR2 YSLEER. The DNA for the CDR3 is TGCGCCAGCGGCCAAGACCGATATATGAGGGGAGGAACTGAAGCTTTCTTT. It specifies CASGQDRYMRGGTEAFF.

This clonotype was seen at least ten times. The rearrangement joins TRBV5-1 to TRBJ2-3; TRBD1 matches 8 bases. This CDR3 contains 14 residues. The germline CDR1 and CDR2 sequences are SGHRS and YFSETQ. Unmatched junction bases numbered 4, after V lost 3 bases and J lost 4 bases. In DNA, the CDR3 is TGCGCCAGCAGCTACGGACAGGGTCCAGATACGCAGTATTTT. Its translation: CASSYGQGPDTQYF.

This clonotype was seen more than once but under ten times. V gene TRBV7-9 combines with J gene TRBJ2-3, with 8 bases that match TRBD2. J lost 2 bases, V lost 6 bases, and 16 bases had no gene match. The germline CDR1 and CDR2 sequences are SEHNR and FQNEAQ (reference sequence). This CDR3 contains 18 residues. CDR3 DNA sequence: TGTGCCAGCAGTCAAGTAGGAGGGCGGGGGGCCAACACAGATACGCAGTATTTT. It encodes CASSQVGGRGANTDTQYF. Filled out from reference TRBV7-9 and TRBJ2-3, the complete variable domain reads DTGVSQNPRHKITKRGQNVTFRCDPISEHNRLYWYRQTLGQGPEFLTYFQNEAQLEKSRLLSDRFSAERPKGSFSTLEIQRTEQGDSAMYLCASSQVGGRGANTDTQYFGPGTRLTVL.